The clone carrying this TCR beta chain was seen a handful of times. Its antigen is unidentified. This sample was taken from a study of somatic mutations in cytotoxic T cells in rheumatoid arthritis. Notes on the study in general: Per patient, the largest CD8+ clone was found to exceed 20% of CD8+ cells in 8 of 65 cases. The antigen targets of the expanded CD8+ clones lacked identification.

Some clones are missing from TCRdb's copy, which holds only in-frame ones; the method was immunoSEQ multiplex PCR. Here the sample spans 15,000 to 20,000 clones, 70% to 85% being singletons. J gave up 3 bases and V 4 bases, and 5 bases lay outside the gene matches. The CDR3 spans 14 residues. Germline lookup yields CDR1 SGHDT and CDR2 YYEEEE. The receptor was isolated from a man between 60 and 70 years old in good health. The chain is built from TRBV5-6 and TRBJ2-7; 9 nucleotides line up with TRBD2. Sequenced material: CD8+ T cells sorted from blood. The CDR3 sequence: CASSIRGRGYEQYF. For the CDR3, the DNA is TGTGCCAGCAGCATCCGCGGGAGGGGCTACGAGCAGTACTTC. Variable domain in full (rest from reference TRBV5-6 and TRBJ2-7): DAGVTQSPTHLIKTRGQQVTLRCSPKSGHDTVSWYQQALGQGPQFIFQYYEEEERQRGNFPDRFSGHQFPNYSSELNVNALLLGDSALYLCASSIRGRGYEQYFGPGTRLTVT.